This T cell receptor (beta chain) was observed in a study of beta chain features in type 1 diabetes. Germline assignment: CDR1 LNHDA and CDR2 SQIVND (reference sequence). The CDR3 covers 15 residues. The V end was cut by 5 bases, the J end by 4 bases, with 14 bases between. The authors reverse transcribed all of the isolated RNA, so sequencing captured expressed TCRB transcripts. Naive, central memory and regulatory T cell samples yielded around 3.6 million reads on average. Libraries were prepared by immunoSEQ multiplex PCR; TCRdb keeps only in-frame clonotypes and omits some of them. The sample yields about 140,000 clones, approximately 10% seen once. Every sorted population was more than 98% pure.

The genes are TRBV19 and TRBJ1-4; D uncertain. The clonotype was recovered from a woman in her thirties or forties in good health. Sequences were obtained from central memory CD4+ T cells from blood. The CDR3 DNA is TGTGCCAGTAGTCCCCGGGCGGGAGGTAATGAAAAACTGTTTTTT. Amino acid sequence: CASSPRAGGNEKLFF.